This T cell receptor beta chain comes out of a study of blood T cell repertoires in COVID-19 (dated by TCRdb to about 2020). Study-level background: The collaborator samples originated in the United States, Italy and Spain and spanned the acute and convalescent phases of COVID-19. The prospective study material was composed of cDNA or gDNA derived from T cells, B-cell-depleted T cells, or PBMCs. Subjects who had been exposed to COVID-19, were actively infected with it, or had recovered from it provided the deeply sampled blood TCRbeta repertoires that made up the dataset. The repertoires were released in a freely available public database intended as a resource for research on the immune response to SARS-CoV-2. The samples were drawn from the first 160 participants of the ongoing ImmuneRACE study and from 1,254 subjects provided by 6 global collaborators. A de-identified subject ID, COVID-19 status, age in years and sex were almost always included in the sample metadata. HLA class I and class II types, where available, came from metadata supplied by the sample provider rather than from assay-based typing.

Comments on this clone: The specificity of this receptor is unknown. The input lacks base qualities; no much larger clone sits a single base away.

TCRbeta CDR3 regions were amplified from genomic DNA using the immunoSEQ Assay, a bias-controlled multiplex PCR. In the authors' own workflow: The number of nucleated cells in each sample was estimated from the amplification of reference gene primers within the assay. To quantify the absolute abundance of each unique TCRbeta CDR3 rearrangement, sequence reads were collapsed and filtered. Productive Simpson clonality was computed per sample as the square root of Simpson's diversity index over productive rearrangements. TCRdb carries this immuneACCESS record with in-frame sequences only. Its versions omit some clonotypes, under half of them owing to an unresolved V gene in the studies checked, with the rest unexplained. The V and J calls and the clone size are those of that table, but D and trimming were determined from the DNA. Within this sample are about 280,000 clones, with 85% of them counted one time only. 10% to 15% of the sample goes to the ten largest clones.

Summary of the overall study and its limitations: The amount of clinical and demographic metadata varied by source and participant and was provided uncurated.

Each collaborating institution followed its own protocols to collect whole blood in K2EDTA tubes. For TCRbeta analysis, collaborator samples were shipped as frozen whole blood, as isolated PBMCs, or as DNA extracted from either sample type. The CDR3 runs 11 amino acids, cysteine and phenylalanine included. Kept here is only the CDR3 DNA, which spans 33 bases and is read in frame from base 1. CDR1 is given as DFQATT and CDR2 as SNEGSKA, both from the germline V gene (reference sequence). The V end loses 5 bases and the J end loses 8 bases, and a stretch of 11 bases separates them. The source material was peripheral blood. This clonotype was sampled from a human donor in a cohort sampled during active COVID-19. Rearrangement joined TRBV20-1 to TRBJ2-3, with no confident D gene call. The nucleotide sequence is TGCAGTGCTCCCACCCTAGGTACGCAGTATTTT. Its protein reads: CSAPTLGTQYF.